This TCR beta chain comes out of a study of T cell responses to AZD1222 COVID-19 vaccine. TCRdb's table, derived via immunoSEQ multiplex PCR, lists solely in-frame clones and lacks some. Of 85,000 to 100,000 clones in the sample, about 88% were seen once. The CDR3 consists of 14 residues. Germline lookup yields CDR1 MNHEY and CDR2 SVGAGI. Trimming at V came to 8 bases and at J to 7 bases, leaving 9 bases not matched to a gene. J is TRBJ2-2 and V is TRBV6-5, with 8 bases identical to TRBD1. The specimen comprised peripheral blood, sampled 28 days after the second AZD1222 dose. The TCR comes from an adult who received the AZD1222 COVID-19 vaccine. CDR3 nucleotides: TGTGCCAGCCGTACAGGGGGTCCCGACGGGGAGCTGTTTTTT. Translation gives CASRTGGPDGELFF.